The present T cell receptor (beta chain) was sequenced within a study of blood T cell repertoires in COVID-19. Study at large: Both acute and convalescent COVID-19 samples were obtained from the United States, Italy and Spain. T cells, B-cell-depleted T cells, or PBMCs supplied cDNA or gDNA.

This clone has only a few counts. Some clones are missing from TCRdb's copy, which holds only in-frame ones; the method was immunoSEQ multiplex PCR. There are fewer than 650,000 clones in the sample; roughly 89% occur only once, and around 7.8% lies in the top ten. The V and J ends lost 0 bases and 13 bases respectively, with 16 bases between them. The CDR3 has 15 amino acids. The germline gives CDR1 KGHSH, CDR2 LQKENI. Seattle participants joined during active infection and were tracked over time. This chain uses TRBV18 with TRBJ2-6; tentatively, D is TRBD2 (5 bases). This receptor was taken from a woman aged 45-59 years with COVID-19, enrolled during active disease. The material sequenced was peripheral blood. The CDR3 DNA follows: TGTGCCAGCTCACCACCGAGGGCCCCTGAGGCGGTCCTGACTTTC. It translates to CASSPPRAPEAVLTF.